This T cell receptor beta chain appears in the sequencing data of a study of human T cells and chemical hapten exposure. Time point denoted: patch test 2, 6 weeks after DPC sensitization. Treatment indicated: therapeutic diphenylcyclopropenone sensitization with weekly scalp DPC. TCRdb itself ran the RACE reads through MiXCR, one entry per CDR3 protein. The data contain approximately 120,000 distinct CDR3 sequences, roughly a tenth of them singletons. The CDR3 is made up of 18 amino acids. Germline loops: CDR1 SGHKS, CDR2 YYEKEE (reference sequence). Germline trimming cut 3 bases from V and 6 bases from J; bases unmatched to any gene: 14.

Sequences were derived from whole blood, sampled in connection with sensitization to the hapten diphenylcyclopropenone (DPC). This TCR came from a woman between 40 and 50 years old with alopecia areata. Some clones in this sample may be carry-over from other donors' samples. This chain joins TRBV5-5 and TRBJ2-2; 10 positions match TRBD1. In nucleotides, the CDR3 is TGTGCCAGCAGCTCCGTCCGAGGGACAGGGGCATTGTCCGGGGAGCTGTTTTTT. Residues: CASSSVRGTGALSGELFF.